The rows below give T cell receptor beta chains drawn from one sample of a study of T cells after yellow fever vaccination. Each CDR3 protein gets one entry after TCRdb re-called the 5' RACE reads with MiXCR. The sample holds a few hundred thousand distinct CDR3 sequences, 3.5% to 4.5% seen once. The specimen comprised PBMCs, sampled 5 days after the yellow fever booster vaccination. These receptor sequences come from a man between 18 and 29 years old who received the YFV17D yellow fever vaccine. CDR3s include the opening cysteine and the closing phenylalanine or tryptophan. The order of the fields is D gene, J gene, CDR3 length, clone size, V gene, CDR3 DNA, CDR3 protein. The D gene is left open where the match is weak. A row's size may be missing; if present it is once, few, many or a size class.

D: -; J: TRBJ2-6; length: 14; size: few; V: TRBV18; DNA: TGTGCCAGCTTCGAGGGGACCGGGGCCAACGTCCTGACTTTC; CDR3: CASFEGTGANVLTF
D: -; J: TRBJ2-5; length: 15; size: many; V: TRBV7-9; DNA: TGTGCCAGCAGCTTAGTAGGCTGGGACCAAGAGACCCAGTACTTC; CDR3: CASSLVGWDQETQYF
D: TRBD2; J: TRBJ2-3; length: 16; size: few; V: TRBV20-1; DNA: TGCAGTGCTAGACCTTCTAGCGGGGGGGCCGGGGATACGCAGTATTTT; CDR3: CSARPSSGGAGDTQYF
D: -; J: TRBJ2-2; length: 14; size: few; V: TRBV6-5; DNA: TGTGCCAGCAGTTCTGTACGGAAGACCGGGGAGCTGTTTTTT; CDR3: CASSSVRKTGELFF
D: TRBD1; J: TRBJ1-2; length: 15; size: few; V: TRBV20-1; DNA: TGCAGTGCTAGAGATTCTACGACAGGGGGCGATGGCTACACCTTC; CDR3: CSARDSTTGGDGYTF
D: -; J: TRBJ1-5; length: 16; size: -; V: TRBV5-6; DNA: TGTGCCAGCAGCACGGGACCCATGGATGACAATCAGCCCCAGCATTTT; CDR3: CASSTGPMDDNQPQHF
D: -; J: TRBJ2-5; length: 15; size: many; V: TRBV6-6; DNA: TGTGCCAGCAGTTACCCCCAGACCGTTCAAGAGACCCAGTACTTC; CDR3: CASSYPQTVQETQYF
D: TRBD1; J: TRBJ1-1; length: 17; size: many; V: TRBV7-3; DNA: TGTGCCAGCAGCTCGCCCAGGGGCGGACAGGGCCGAACTGAAGCTTTCTTT; CDR3: CASSSPRGGQGRTEAFF
D: TRBD1; J: TRBJ1-5; length: 15; size: -; V: TRBV6-6; DNA: TGTGCCAGCAGTCCCGGGACAGGGTACAATCAGCCCCAGCATTTT; CDR3: CASSPGTGYNQPQHF
D: -; J: TRBJ1-2; length: 14; size: many; V: TRBV28; DNA: TGTGCCAGCAGTTTCTTGGAGGGCTGGTATGGCTACACCTTC; CDR3: CASSFLEGWYGYTF
D: TRBD2; J: TRBJ2-3; length: 17; size: many; V: TRBV6-2/TRBV6-3; DNA: TGTGCCAGCAGTTACGTCCCTAGCGGGGGGTACACAGATACGCAGTATTTT; CDR3: CASSYVPSGGYTDTQYF
D: -; J: TRBJ2-2; length: 15; size: -; V: TRBV7-2; DNA: TGTGCCAGCAGGGGGTGGCAGCCGAACACCGGGGAGCTGTTTTTT; CDR3: CASRGWQPNTGELFF
D: TRBD1; J: TRBJ2-7; length: 13; size: -; V: TRBV5-1; DNA: TGCGCCAGCAGCTATACAGGGGGCAACGAGCAGTACTTC; CDR3: CASSYTGGNEQYF
D: -; J: TRBJ2-7; length: 14; size: many; V: TRBV27; DNA: TGTGCCAGCAGTTTCGGGATGGGGTTGGACGAGCAGTACTTC; CDR3: CASSFGMGLDEQYF
D: TRBD1; J: TRBJ2-3; length: 14; size: many; V: TRBV10-1; DNA: TGCGCCAGCAGTCCCGGGACAGGGGCAGATACGCAGTATTTT; CDR3: CASSPGTGADTQYF
D: -; J: TRBJ2-7; length: 16; size: many; V: TRBV4-2; DNA: TGTGCCAGCAGCCAAGATCTTCAGTCTAGGACCTACGAGCAGTACTTC; CDR3: CASSQDLQSRTYEQYF
D: -; J: TRBJ2-5; length: 14; size: many; V: TRBV18; DNA: TGTGCCAGCTCACCACAGTTTTTCCGAGAGACCCAGTACTTC; CDR3: CASSPQFFRETQYF
D: -; J: TRBJ1-5; length: 13; size: many; V: TRBV5-1; DNA: TGCGCCAGCAGCTTGGATGCCAATCAGCCCCAGCATTTT; CDR3: CASSLDANQPQHF
D: TRBD2; J: TRBJ2-7; length: 12; size: many; V: TRBV6-2/TRBV6-3; DNA: TGTGCCACCGGGACTAAGCTATACGAGCAGTACTTC; CDR3: CATGTKLYEQYF
D: -; J: TRBJ1-3; length: 13; size: few; V: TRBV6-5; DNA: TGTGCCAGCAGTCCCTCCCCTGGAAACACCATATATTTT; CDR3: CASSPSPGNTIYF
D: -; J: TRBJ2-3; length: 17; size: -; V: TRBV24-1; DNA: TGTGCCACCAGTGATTTTCTTACCCCCCTATCCACAGATACGCAGTATTTT; CDR3: CATSDFLTPLSTDTQYF
D: -; J: TRBJ1-5; length: 15; size: -; V: TRBV6-6; DNA: TGTGCCAGCAGTATCGGCGGGATTCAAAGCCAGCCCCAGCATTTT; CDR3: CASSIGGIQSQPQHF
D: TRBD1; J: TRBJ2-2; length: 15; size: many; V: TRBV12-3/TRBV12-4; DNA: TGTGCCAGCAGATACGGGACAGTCAACACCGGGGAGCTGTTTTTT; CDR3: CASRYGTVNTGELFF
D: -; J: TRBJ2-1; length: 15; size: -; V: TRBV9; DNA: TGTGCCAGCAGCGTAGCCGGGAGTAGCTTAGATGAGCAGTTCTTC; CDR3: CASSVAGSSLDEQFF
D: -; J: TRBJ2-2; length: 13; size: few; V: TRBV5-4; DNA: TGTGCCAGCAGCCCGCAAATCACCGGGGAGCTGTTTTTT; CDR3: CASSPQITGELFF
D: TRBD2; J: TRBJ2-3; length: 13; size: -; V: TRBV20-1; DNA: TGCAGTGCTAGCGGCGGGGGGGCAGATACGCAGTATTTT; CDR3: CSASGGGADTQYF
D: TRBD1; J: TRBJ2-5; length: 16; size: few; V: TRBV24-1; DNA: TGTGCCACCAGTGACCCAGGGACAGAGGGCCAAGAGACCCAGTACTTC; CDR3: CATSDPGTEGQETQYF
D: -; J: TRBJ2-2; length: 13; size: many; V: TRBV12-3/TRBV12-4; DNA: TGTGCCAGCAGTACCCGAGGGTCCGGGGAGCTGTTTTTT; CDR3: CASSTRGSGELFF
D: -; J: TRBJ1-1; length: 15; size: -; V: TRBV7-9; DNA: TGTGCCAGCAGCTTAAGGGGCAGGGAGGGCACTGAAGCTTTCTTT; CDR3: CASSLRGREGTEAFF
D: TRBD2; J: TRBJ2-2; length: 13; size: many; V: TRBV20-1; DNA: TGCAGTGCTAAGCGGGGGGACCCCGGGGAGCTGTTTTTT; CDR3: CSAKRGDPGELFF
D: TRBD2; J: TRBJ2-5; length: 16; size: few; V: TRBV6-5; DNA: TGTGCCAGCAGTTACTGGAGCGGGGGTCACCGAGAGACCCAGTACTTC; CDR3: CASSYWSGGHRETQYF
D: TRBD2; J: TRBJ2-1; length: 16; size: many; V: TRBV9; DNA: TGTGCCAGCAGCTTCTTAGCGGGGGGCCTTCACAATGAGCAGTTCTTC; CDR3: CASSFLAGGLHNEQFF
D: TRBD1; J: TRBJ1-1; length: 15; size: -; V: TRBV18; DNA: TGTGCCAGCTCACACCGGACAGGCGAGTCGTCTGAAGCTTTCTTT; CDR3: CASSHRTGESSEAFF
D: -; J: TRBJ2-3; length: 14; size: few; V: TRBV7-9; DNA: TGTGCCAGCAGCCCCAAGACTAGCACAGATACGCAGTATTTT; CDR3: CASSPKTSTDTQYF
D: -; J: TRBJ2-4; length: 14; size: -; V: TRBV6-2/TRBV6-3; DNA: TGTGCCAGCAGTTATCCTTGGTGGAAAAACATTCAGTACTTC; CDR3: CASSYPWWKNIQYF
D: TRBD2; J: TRBJ2-3; length: 16; size: -; V: TRBV7-9; DNA: TGTGCCAGCAGCTTAGATGGTAGCGGGACCACAGATACGCAGTATTTT; CDR3: CASSLDGSGTTDTQYF
D: -; J: TRBJ2-2; length: 14; size: many; V: TRBV6-5; DNA: TGTGCCAGCAGTTACGCAGGGAGCACCGGGGAGCTGTTTTTT; CDR3: CASSYAGSTGELFF
D: -; J: TRBJ2-5; length: 15; size: many; V: TRBV5-1; DNA: TGCGCCAGCAGCTTTTTAAAGGGAGGAAAAGAGACCCAGTACTTC; CDR3: CASSFLKGGKETQYF
D: TRBD2; J: TRBJ2-7; length: 14; size: -; V: TRBV20-1; DNA: TGCAGTGCTAGGGCTAGCGGGGGGCGATACGAGCAGTACTTC; CDR3: CSARASGGRYEQYF
D: -; J: TRBJ1-2; length: 15; size: few; V: TRBV7-9; DNA: TGTGCCAGCAGCTTATCCACCCTACCGAACTATGGCTACACCTTC; CDR3: CASSLSTLPNYGYTF
D: -; J: TRBJ2-7; length: 14; size: -; V: TRBV6-5; DNA: TGTGCCAGCAGTTACTCATGGGGCGAGGACGAGCAGTACTTC; CDR3: CASSYSWGEDEQYF
D: TRBD1; J: TRBJ2-3; length: 14; size: many; V: TRBV5-1; DNA: TGCGCCAGCAGCCACCCGACAGGGCCAGATACGCAGTATTTT; CDR3: CASSHPTGPDTQYF
D: TRBD2; J: TRBJ2-1; length: 17; size: -; V: TRBV7-3; DNA: TGTGCCAGCGGGGTTGAAGATTCACTAGCGGGGGGGCCCTCTATGAGCTTC; CDR3: CASGVEDSLAGGPSMSF
D: -; J: TRBJ1-4; length: 16; size: few; V: TRBV7-6; DNA: TGTGCCAGCACTCGTTTTCGGAAGGGTACGAGAGAAAAACTGTTTTTT; CDR3: CASTRFRKGTREKLFF